The TCR beta chain described here comes from a study of vaccination effects on CD4 cells after COVID-19. Study in general: After the second dose, samples were taken at median day 72.

Following culture for about 11 days, CD4+ T cells were isolated. Participants received two doses of either the BNT162b2 or mRNA-1273 vaccine. Recipients of the vaccine had no prior SARS-CoV-2 infection and negative nucleocapsid antibodies. Data came from immunoSEQ multiplex PCR; TCRdb stores just in-frame clones and leaves some out. This table has around 69,000 clones, 65% to 80% appearing once. Of note for this clone: The antigen is unknown.

Germline V gene sequence: CDR1 MDHEN, CDR2 SYDVKM. Between the trimmed V and J ends, which lost 6 bases and 2 bases, there was a span of 14 bases. This CDR3 spans 15 amino acids. The sample was CD4+ T cells from PBMCs cultured without peptide, taken after COVID-19 vaccination. The rearrangement links TRBV28 to TRBJ1-5, with D possibly TRBD1 on 5 matching bases. The receptor was isolated from a human donor who received a COVID-19 vaccine. CDR3 loop: CASRLRGRGNQPQHF. CDR3 in DNA: TGTGCCAGCAGACTGAGGGGCCGGGGCAATCAGCCCCAGCATTTT.